Presented here are 3 T cell receptor beta chains from one specimen sequenced in a study of blood T cell repertoires in COVID-19. This table comes from immunoSEQ multiplex PCR, and its TCRdb copy is limited to in-frame clones, with some not included. This sample carries around 52,000 clones, about 81% of them seen once, and the ten largest clones take around 22%. Material for sequencing was peripheral blood. Receptors originate from a woman aged 55-69 years with acute or convalescent COVID-19.

The V and J genes are TRBV6-6 and TRBJ2-1, with TRBD2 matching over 12 bases. The CDR3 sequence is 19 residues long. V trimming: 5 bases; J trimming: 2 bases; junction bases outside the gene matches: 13. Looked up from germline, CDR1 is MNHNY and CDR2 is SVGAGI (reference sequence). CDR3 in DNA: TGTGCCAGCAGTCCCCAGGGCCTAGCGGGGGGGAGGGCCTACAATGAGCAGTTCTTC. This sequence encodes CASSPQGLAGGRAYNEQFF.

The chain combines TRBV19 with TRBJ1-3; D is perhaps TRBD1 (5 bases). CDR1 LNHDA and CDR2 SQIVND come from the germline V gene (reference sequence). Trimming removed 9 bases at V and 0 bases at J, with 12 bases between. The CDR3 runs to 14 residues. Here the CDR3 DNA reads TGTGCCAGCGCGGGGCGGAACTCTGGAAACACCATATATTTT. It encodes CASAGRNSGNTIYF.

The chain carries TRBV2 and TRBJ2-7, with 8 nucleotides matching TRBD1. Trimming cost V 8 bases and J 2 bases; bases outside gene matches: 5. Germline values: CDR1 SNHLY, CDR2 FYNNEI. The CDR3 sequence is 13 residues long. The CDR3 bases are TGTGCCAGCGAGGACAGGGATACCTACGAGCAGTACTTC. The encoded protein is CASEDRDTYEQYF. The complete variable domain, with remaining parts taken from reference TRBV2 and TRBJ2-7, reads EPEVTQTPSHQVTQMGQEVILRCVPISNHLYFYWYRQILGQKVEFLVSFYNNEISEKSEIFDDQFSVERPDGSNFTLKIRSTKLEDSAMYFCASEDRDTYEQYFGPGTRLTVT.